The table lists the clone carrying this TCR beta chain with a few counts. The data are from a study of blood T cell repertoires in COVID-19. Across the study: Sites across the United States, Italy and Spain contributed samples from acute and convalescent COVID-19.

Clones were read by immunoSEQ multiplex PCR, and TCRdb kept only the in-frame ones, dropping some. The sample yields 140,000 or so clones, about four fifths seen once. V was clipped by 1 base and J by 9 bases, with 16 bases between them. The CDR3 extends over 15 amino acids. Per the germline V gene, CDR1 is MNHEY and CDR2 is SMNVEV (reference sequence). The sequence derives from a human donor in a cohort sampled during active COVID-19. Material: peripheral blood. The chain recombines TRBV27 with TRBJ2-1; weak D call: TRBD1 (5 bases). The DNA of the CDR3 is TGTGCCAGCAGTTTATACTCGACAGTTTCAGGTGAGCAGTTCTTC. It translates to CASSLYSTVSGEQFF.